Presented here are 24 T cell receptor beta chains from one specimen sequenced in a study of Ad26.COV2.S vaccination and SARS-CoV-2 variants. Sequenced by immunoSEQ multiplex PCR; TCRdb stores in-frame clones only, minus some. The sample contains some 400,000 clones, approximately 90% of which appear only once. The treatment: around 19 received Ad26.COV2.S at low or high dose, single or two shots; several received placebo; per-sample allocation not given. Specimen acquisition occurred on day 63 following the initial vaccine or placebo injection. The sample in question was peripheral blood, obtained in a trial of Ad26.COV2.S vaccine versus placebo. These receptors all come from a person between 18 and 65 years old who received the Ad26.COV2.S COVID-19 vaccine or a placebo.

This clone was seen a few times. V usage is TRBV29-1 and J usage is TRBJ1-1, with D perhaps matching TRBD1 (6 bases). There are 14 residues in the CDR3. V lost 2 bases to trimming and J lost 1 base, with 11 bases between them. Germline assignment: CDR1 SQVTM and CDR2 ANQGSEA. CDR3 region: CSVEWGARNTEAFF. The CDR3 nucleotides are TGCAGCGTTGAATGGGGGGCCCGGAACACTGAAGCTTTCTTT.

This chain uses TRBV25-1 with TRBJ2-1, with 12 bases matching TRBD2. The V gene end was trimmed by 7 bases and the J gene end by 2 bases; junction bases not matched to a gene: 3. CDR1 MGHDK and CDR2 SYGVNS come from the germline V gene. The CDR3 runs to 15 residues. The CDR3 here is CASKGLAGPYNEQFF. The CDR3 DNA reads as TGTGCCAGCAAGGGACTAGCGGGCCCCTACAATGAGCAGTTCTTC.

The chain is built from TRBV19 and TRBJ2-7, with 10 bases fitting TRBD2. The CDR3 spans 16 residues. V lost 3 bases to trimming and J lost 4 bases; unmatched junction nucleotides: 9. The germline V gene has CDR1 LNHDA and CDR2 SQIVND (reference sequence). The CDR3: CASSIGASGSGYEQYF. Written as DNA, the CDR3 is TGTGCCAGTAGTATCGGGGCTAGCGGGAGCGGGTACGAGCAGTACTTC.

The chain carries TRBV21-1 and TRBJ2-4; the listed D gene, TRBD1, was not tested against the DNA. TRBV21-1 is annotated as a pseudogene. The CDR3 spans 19 residues. The DNA for the CDR3 is TGTGCCAGCAGCAAAGCGACAGGGTTGCGAGACGGTGCCAAAAACATTCAGTACTTC. Its translation is CASSKATGLRDGAKNIQYF.

This clone was detected once. The chain links TRBV7-2 to TRBJ1-1, with D uncertain. V was cut by 0 bases and J by 3 bases, with 8 bases left in between. Germline V lookup: CDR1 SGHTA, CDR2 FQGNSA. There are 14 residues in the CDR3. CDR3 sequence (DNA): TGTGCCAGCAGCTTAGCGCCTGGGGACACTGAAGCTTTCTTT. Its translation: CASSLAPGDTEAFF.

This clone appeared a few times. The rearrangement joins TRBV30 to TRBJ2-7; weak D call: TRBD2 (7 bases). Germline CDR1 is GTSNPN and CDR2 is SVGIG (reference sequence). V lost 0 bases, J lost 5 bases, and 14 bases lay in between. The CDR3 has 14 amino acids. The CDR3 DNA is TGTGCCTGGAGTGTGGGGGGGACACTCCACGAGCAGTACTTC. Its protein is CAWSVGGTLHEQYF.

Comments on this clone: The sample has other DNA sequences that encode this CDR3 too. This chain connects TRBV15 to TRBJ2-3, with D uncertain. CDR3 length: 14 amino acids. Germline CDR1 is LNHNV and CDR2 is YYDKDF (reference sequence). Trimming left V 0 bases short and J 0 bases short, with 4 bases between. CDR3 residues: CATSREGSTDTQYF. In DNA form, the CDR3 reads TGTGCCACCAGCAGAGAGGGCAGCACAGATACGCAGTATTTT.

The chain employs TRBV5-6 and TRBJ1-5; tentatively, D is TRBD1 (5 bases). The CDR3 totals 14 residues. CDR1 SGHDT and CDR2 YYEEEE come from the germline V gene. The V end lost 3 bases, the J end lost 6 bases, and 13 bases lay between the germline ends. CDR3 loop: CASSYGQGGQPQHF. The CDR3 DNA follows: TGTGCCAGCAGCTATGGGCAGGGTGGTCAGCCCCAGCATTTT. The full variable domain, rest sourced from reference TRBV5-6 and TRBJ1-5, is DAGVTQSPTHLIKTRGQQVTLRCSPKSGHDTVSWYQQALGQGPQFIFQYYEEEERQRGNFPDRFSGHQFPNYSSELNVNALLLGDSALYLCASSYGQGGQPQHFGDGTRLSIL.

The CDR3: CASSNSLPPYEQYF. CDR3 in DNA: TGTGCCAGCAGCAACAGTTTACCCCCCTACGAGCAGTACTTC. The chain joins TRBV21-1 to TRBJ2-7; the table gives TRBD1 as D, unverified against the DNA. TRBV21-1 is listed as a pseudogene. The CDR3 length is 14 residues.

The chain has TRBV4-2 and TRBJ2-6; D could derive from TRBD1 or TRBD2 (5 bases each). Deletions cut 1 base from V and 6 bases from J, with 10 bases between. Germline V lookup: CDR1 LGHNA, CDR2 YNFKEQ. This CDR3 is 15 amino acids long. Written as DNA, the CDR3 is TGTGCCAGCAGCCAAGGAGAGGGGCAGGCCAACGTCCTGACTTTC. It codes for CASSQGEGQANVLTF.

This chain uses TRBV5-5 with TRBJ2-2, with TRBD1 as a possible D gene (6 bases). From germline, CDR1 is SGHKS and CDR2 YYEKEE (reference sequence). CDR3 size: 16 residues. The V and J ends lost 4 bases and 0 bases respectively, with 13 bases between them. CDR3: CASSVQGSPNTGELFF. The CDR3 region has the DNA TGTGCCAGCAGCGTTCAGGGGTCACCGAACACCGGGGAGCTGTTTTTT.

The V call is TRBV5-6, the J call TRBJ1-1, with D possibly TRBD1 on 5 matching bases. Looked up from germline, CDR1 is SGHDT and CDR2 is YYEEEE. This CDR3 is 14 amino acids long. V was shortened by 0 bases and J by 8 bases, with 14 bases between the two germline ends. The CDR3 coding sequence is TGTGCCAGCAGCTTGGGGGGCCGAGAAGGAGAAGCTTTCTTT. Translating it yields CASSLGGREGEAFF. Filled out from reference TRBV5-6 and TRBJ1-1, the complete variable domain reads DAGVTQSPTHLIKTRGQQVTLRCSPKSGHDTVSWYQQALGQGPQFIFQYYEEEERQRGNFPDRFSGHQFPNYSSELNVNALLLGDSALYLCASSLGGREGEAFFGQGTRLTVV.

V usage is TRBV5-5 and J usage is TRBJ2-7; TRBD1 matches at 9 bases. The V gene's germline CDR1 is SGHKS and CDR2 YYEKEE (reference sequence). Losses at the gene ends were 2 bases for V and 4 bases for J; bases not matched to a gene: 10. The CDR3 has 16 amino acids. CDR3: CASSFGTGTGQYEQYF. DNA for the CDR3: TGTGCCAGCAGCTTCGGGACCGGGACAGGGCAGTACGAGCAGTACTTC. The full variable domain, rest sourced from reference TRBV5-5 and TRBJ2-7, is DAGVTQSPTHLIKTRGQQVTLRCSPISGHKSVSWYQQVLGQGPQFIFQYYEKEERGRGNFPDRFSARQFPNYSSELNVNALLLGDSALYLCASSFGTGTGQYEQYFGPGTRLTVT.

This chain uses TRBV30 with TRBJ1-4; a possible D gene is TRBD1 (6 bases). The CDR3 spans 13 residues. V lost 3 bases to trimming and J lost 6 bases, with 11 bases between them. The germline V gene encodes CDR1 GTSNPN and CDR2 SVGIG (reference sequence). In DNA, the CDR3 is TGTGCCTGGAGCGCCAAGGGGGATGAAAAACTGTTTTTT. Its translation is CAWSAKGDEKLFF. Filled out from reference TRBV30 and TRBJ1-4, the complete variable domain reads SQTIHQWPATLVQPVGSPLSLECTVEGTSNPNLYWYRQAAGRGLQLLFYSVGIGQISSEVPQNLSASRPQDRQFILSSKKLLLSDSGFYLCAWSAKGDEKLFFGSGTQLSVL.

Only a few counts were recorded for this clone. This sequence joins TRBV19 and TRBJ2-2; the D is unclear. Deletions cut 3 bases from V and 0 bases from J, with 11 bases between. The CDR3 consists of 16 residues. Germline loops: CDR1 LNHDA, CDR2 SQIVND (reference sequence). The CDR3 loop reads CASSIEGNANTGELFF. The CDR3 DNA reads TGTGCCAGTAGTATCGAAGGGAACGCGAACACCGGGGAGCTGTTTTTT.

This chain uses TRBV5-1 with TRBJ1-1; D is unresolved. This CDR3 spans 14 amino acids. The germline CDR1 and CDR2 sequences are SGHRS and YFSETQ. V was shortened by 6 bases and J by 0 bases, with 12 bases between the two germline ends. The CDR3 nucleotides read TGCGCCAGCACCACTACTGGGGTGAACACTGAAGCTTTCTTT. It specifies CASTTTGVNTEAFF. Using reference TRBV5-1 and TRBJ1-1 for the parts outside the CDR3, the full variable domain is KAGVTQTPRYLIKTRGQQVTLSCSPISGHRSVSWYQQTPGQGLQFLFEYFSETQRNKGNFPGRFSGRQFSNSRSEMNVSTLELGDSALYLCASTTTGVNTEAFFGQGTRLTVV.

This chain links TRBV11-1 with TRBJ1-1; no reliable D call. Germline loops: CDR1 SGHAT, CDR2 FQDESV (reference sequence). Trimming took off 5 bases at V and 5 bases at J, with 15 bases between the two ends. This CDR3 region has 14 residues. The CDR3 spells CASSPRELGTEAFF. The DNA for the CDR3 is TGTGCCAGCAGCCCGCGAGAACTGGGGACTGAAGCTTTCTTT.

J is TRBJ2-1 and V is TRBV4-1, with D maybe TRBD2 (6 bases). The CDR3 spans 15 residues. V shed 10 bases and J shed 2 bases, with 18 bases lying between them. The germline gives CDR1 MGHRA, CDR2 YSYEKL. Written as DNA, the CDR3 is TGCGCCACACGCCTAGGAGCGGGTACCTACAATGAGCAGTTCTTC. Protein product: CATRLGAGTYNEQFF.

This chain uses TRBV19 with TRBJ1-4; D possibly corresponds to TRBD1 (5 bases). V lost 3 bases and J lost 15, with 14 bases in between. Germline V CDR1 and CDR2: LNHDA, SQIVND (reference sequence). The CDR3 totals 12 residues. The CDR3 coding sequence is TGTGCCAGTAGTATCGGGGCCCAGAGTTTGTTTTTT. This translates into CASSIGAQSLFF. Combining the CDR3 with reference TRBV19 and TRBJ1-4 gives the whole variable domain DGGITQSPKYLFRKEGQNVTLSCEQNLNHDAMYWYRQDPGQGLRLIYYSQIVNDFQKGDIAEGYSVSREKKESFPLTVTSAQKNPTAFYLCASSIGAQSLFFGSGTQLSVL.

CDR3 nucleotide sequence: TGTGCCAGCAGTTGGCCCGGGACAGGGGGCAGTCAGCCCCAGCATTTT. This translates into CASSWPGTGGSQPQHF. V is TRBV6-5 and J is TRBJ1-5; the match to TRBD1 covers 12 bases. The V gene's germline CDR1 is MNHEY and CDR2 SVGAGI. J gave up 6 bases and V 4 bases, and 7 bases lay outside the gene matches. This CDR3 contains 16 residues.

This chain connects TRBV7-2 to TRBJ1-4; D remains unclear. CDR3 length equals 12 residues. Germline assignment: CDR1 SGHTA and CDR2 FQGNSA. Trimming removed 6 bases at V and 8 bases at J, with 10 bases between. This CDR3 reads CASSPGWEKLFF. Written as DNA, the CDR3 is TGTGCCAGCAGTCCGGGTTGGGAAAAACTGTTTTTT. Full variable domain (outside the CDR3, taken from reference TRBV7-2 and TRBJ1-4): GAGVSQSPSNKVTEKGKDVELRCDPISGHTALYWYRQSLGQGLEFLIYFQGNSAPDKSGLPSDRFSAERTGGSVSTLTIQRTQQEDSAVYLCASSPGWEKLFFGSGTQLSVL.

The rearrangement joins TRBV7-8 to TRBJ2-7; TRBD2 agrees at 15 bases. The CDR3 sequence is 21 residues long. Germline values: CDR1 SGHVS, CDR2 FQNEAQ. Trimming removed 1 base from V and 3 bases from J; junction bases left unmatched: 16. The DNA of the CDR3 is TGTGCCAGCAGCTTAGGCGGACGAGTTGGGACTAGCGGGAGGCTCGTCTACGAGCAGTACTTC. It is translated as CASSLGGRVGTSGRLVYEQYF.

This chain joins TRBV2 and TRBJ2-1; tentatively, D is TRBD1 (5 bases). Germline CDR1 is SNHLY and CDR2 is FYNNEI. V gave up 3 bases and J gave up 5 bases, with 14 bases separating them. The CDR3 is 15 amino acids. CDR3 sequence: CASSDLWGRDNEQFF. The CDR3 DNA follows: TGTGCCAGCAGTGATTTGTGGGGCAGGGACAATGAGCAGTTCTTC.

The rearrangement joins TRBV5-1 to TRBJ2-5, with TRBD1 matching over 8 bases. The CDR3 spans 16 residues. Germline V CDR1 and CDR2: SGHRS, YFSETQ. The V gene end was trimmed by 0 bases and the J gene end by 5 bases; junction bases not matched to a gene: 9. The CDR3 DNA reads TGCGCCAGCAGCTTGGAGCCCACAGGGGGTGTCGAGACCCAGTACTTC. It encodes CASSLEPTGGVETQYF.